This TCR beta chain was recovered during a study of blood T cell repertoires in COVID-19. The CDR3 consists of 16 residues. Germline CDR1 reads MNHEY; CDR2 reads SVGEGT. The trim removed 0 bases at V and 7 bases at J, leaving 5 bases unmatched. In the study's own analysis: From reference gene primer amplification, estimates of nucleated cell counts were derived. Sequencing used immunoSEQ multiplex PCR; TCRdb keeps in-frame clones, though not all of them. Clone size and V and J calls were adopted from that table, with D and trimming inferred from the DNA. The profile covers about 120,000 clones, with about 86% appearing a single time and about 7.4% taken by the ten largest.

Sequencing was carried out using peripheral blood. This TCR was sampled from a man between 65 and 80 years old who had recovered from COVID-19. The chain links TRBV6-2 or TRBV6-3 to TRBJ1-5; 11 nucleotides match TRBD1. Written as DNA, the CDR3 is TGTGCCAGCAGTTACTCTCGCGGGACAGGGGGACAGCCCCAGCATTTT. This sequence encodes CASSYSRGTGGQPQHF.